This T cell receptor (beta chain) comes out of a study of cytomegalovirus exposure and HLA in healthy donors. The germline CDR1 and CDR2 sequences are SGHRS and YFSETQ. With 0 bases removed from V and 3 bases from J, the gap between germline ends came to 12 bases. The CDR3 runs to 15 residues. Note on this clone: The antigen remains undetermined.

Primers for the PCR totalled 60 Vbeta and 13 Jbeta. Libraries were prepared by immunoSEQ multiplex PCR; TCRdb keeps only in-frame clonotypes and omits some of them. The sample has 60,000 to 70,000 clones, 65% to 70% seen once. General study findings and limits: Reports credit the classifier with highly specific, highly sensitive diagnosis of cytomegalovirus status.

The sequenced sample was PBMCs. The chain couples TRBV5-1 to TRBJ1-1; D is uncertain. This sequence originates from a man in his forties in good health and CMV-seropositive. The CDR3 DNA reads TGCGCCAGCAGCTTGGGAGAGCCGATGGACACTGAAGCTTTCTTT. Its protein is CASSLGEPMDTEAFF.